What follows is one TCR beta chain and its context. This clone was seen more than once but under ten times. Its target antigen remains unknown. The input lacks base qualities; no much larger clone sits a single base away. Reading from cysteine to phenylalanine, the CDR3 counts 13 amino acids. The retained sequence is limited to the CDR3, 39 bases, with the frame set at the first base. V was cut back by 5 bases and J by 8 bases, leaving a gap of 15 bases between them. The germline V gene encodes CDR1 LNHDA and CDR2 SQIVND (reference sequence). This sample is drawn from a study of PD-1 blockade in classical Hodgkin lymphoma (TCRdb year 2020). With regard to the full study: Nivolumab dosing was 3 mg/kg intravenously every 2 weeks, continuing until either disease progression or unacceptable toxicity. The study used TCR beta sequencing and CyTOF to define a peripheral blood immune signature of response to PD-1 blockade in classical Hodgkin lymphoma.

The Qiagen DNeasy kit was used to extract genomic DNA both from unsorted PBMCs and from the negatively selected CD4+ and CD8+ fractions. Amplification of TCR beta CDR3 regions was done by immunoSEQ multiplex PCR with primers that anneal to V and J segments. A synthetic immune receptor repertoire was used to minimize amplification bias, and any remaining bias was removed computationally after sequencing. Under the source paper's analysis protocol: Custom Python scripts were used to quantify repertoire diversity as the Shannon entropy index. Unsorted, CD4+ and CD8+ repertoires were examined separately, except in combined analyses, for which CD4+ and CD8+ sequences were merged in silico. A clone counted as expanded when the clone's frequency after treatment rose at least 2-fold relative to C1D1, and clones undetected at baseline were given a pseudocount of 0.5. Singleton clones were defined as clones with 0 or 1 copy at C1D1, and non-singleton clones were defined as clones with 2 or more copies. Clones expanded in unsorted samples were labelled as CD4+, CD8+ or unknown by matching protein sequences in sorted samples from the same patient. Diversity changes from C1D1 to C4D1 were tested in paired samples using Wilcoxon tests. TCRdb stores this immuneACCESS table with in-frame sequences only. Part of the clones is absent; in the studies checked, under half of the shortfall reflects unresolved V genes, and no reason is known for the rest. That table gives V, J and clone size, and the DNA gave D and trimming. Recorded for this sample are 23,000 or so clones; around three quarters of them occurred a single time. The leading ten clones occupy approximately 30% of the sample.

Findings and caveats that apply to the study as a whole: Baseline TCR diversity was reported to be lower in newly diagnosed patients than in healthy donors, and even lower in relapsed/refractory patients. Trial patients achieving complete response had baseline diversity similar to newly diagnosed patients, whereas partial responders and progressors had significantly lower diversity. The study was limited to a single clinical trial cohort, and causes of repertoire differences, possibly disease activity or prior therapy, remained undefined. Diversity was lower in patients who began nivolumab less than 1 year after ASCT, so these patients were left out of later analyses to avoid confounding by immune reconstitution. By C4D1, a significant rise was seen in CD4+ TCR diversity but not in CD8+ TCR diversity (p=0.0027 vs p=0.16), and the rise was most apparent among complete responders (p=0.02).

Taken with the paper, the label for time point translates to: cycle 4 day 1 (C4D1), after more than five weeks of nivolumab. Every trial patient had relapsed following autologous stem cell transplantation, and prior brentuximab vedotin exposure was what differed among cohorts A, B and C. The trial cohort was composed of roughly 60 patients with relapsed/refractory classical Hodgkin lymphoma, for whom complete response, partial response or progressive disease was recorded as best overall response. Single-agent nivolumab was administered to trial patients in the multi-cohort phase II CheckMate 205 trial. An independent review committee assessed best overall response using the 2007 International Working Group response criteria. Trial PBMCs were collected just before the start of nivolumab (C1D1) and during therapy at cycle 2 day 1 and cycle 4 day 1. Peripheral blood was collected in 8 mL Vacutainer Cell Preparation Tubes, from which PBMCs were isolated by centrifugation and then cryopreserved.

The sequencing used peripheral blood mononuclear cells (PBMCs), collected before the fourth cycle of nivolumab. The V and J segments used are TRBV19 and TRBJ1-1; possibly the D gene is TRBD1, per 5 matching bases. The TCR sequence derives from a human donor with classical Hodgkin lymphoma. The sequenced DNA: TGTGCCAGTAGTTTTATGGGGACGGGGGAAGCTTTCTTT. Its translation reads: CASSFMGTGEAFF.